Listed below are T cell receptor beta chains from one sample, sequenced in a study of blood T cell repertoires in COVID-19. Here immunoSEQ multiplex PCR was the method, and the copy in TCRdb shows in-frame clones only, minus some. This table has 100,000 to 150,000 clones, roughly 83% appearing once. Sequenced material: peripheral blood. The origin of the receptors is a man between 60 and 75 years old with acute or convalescent COVID-19. CDR3s include the opening cysteine and the closing phenylalanine or tryptophan. Each record gives: J gene, clone size, V gene, D gene, CDR3 protein, CDR3 DNA. A D gene is named only where the DNA matches it firmly. Only part of the rows carry a size: once, few, many, or a class if the clone is expanded.

TRBJ2-3,NA,TRBV6-1,NA,CASSEDRVQFTDTQYF,TGTGCCAGCAGTGAAGACAGGGTCCAGTTCACAGATACGCAGTATTTT
TRBJ2-5,NA,TRBV9,NA,CASSFGQGGETQYF,TGTGCCAGCAGCTTCGGACAGGGAGGGGAGACCCAGTACTTC
TRBJ2-3,NA,TRBV7-3,NA,CASSLRGKGTDTQYF,TGTGCCAGCAGCTTACGAGGGAAGGGCACAGATACGCAGTATTTT
TRBJ2-2,NA,TRBV5-1,NA,CASSLMAGPNTGELFF,TGCGCCAGCAGCTTGATGGCGGGCCCAAACACCGGGGAGCTGTTTTTT
TRBJ2-7,NA,TRBV6-1,NA,CASSEMGLAFHEQYF,TGTGCCAGCAGTGAAATGGGACTGGCATTTCACGAGCAGTACTTC
TRBJ2-2,NA,TRBV5-1,TRBD2,CASSQKMGLAGGRVTGELFF,TGCGCCAGCAGCCAGAAAATGGGACTAGCGGGGGGGCGTGTCACCGGGGAGCTGTTTTTT
TRBJ2-7,NA,TRBV7-2,NA,CASSPGLIGQYF,TGTGCCAGCAGCCCAGGTCTGATCGGGCAGTACTTC
TRBJ1-2,NA,TRBV3-1/TRBV3-2,TRBD1,CASSQPGQGSCTF,TGTGCCAGCAGCCAACCGGGACAGGGGAGTTGCACCTTC
TRBJ1-2,few,TRBV6-5,NA,CASSSGQLANYGYTF,TGTGCCAGCAGTTCTGGACAATTAGCTAACTATGGCTACACCTTC
TRBJ2-3,NA,TRBV11-3,NA,CASSDRRNEADTQYF,TGTGCCAGCAGCGACAGGCGGAACGAGGCAGATACGCAGTATTTT
TRBJ2-1,NA,TRBV24-1,TRBD1,CATSETQGVNEQFF,TGTGCCACCAGTGAGACACAGGGGGTCAATGAGCAGTTCTTC
TRBJ2-7,NA,TRBV5-4,TRBD1,CASSPRTGRYEQYF,TGTGCCAGCAGCCCTAGGACAGGGCGCTACGAGCAGTACTTC
TRBJ1-2,NA,TRBV24-1,NA,CATQGPNYGYTF,TGTGCCACTCAGGGTCCTAACTATGGCTACACCTTC
TRBJ2-7,NA,TRBV7-9,TRBD2,CASSLERTSGYEQYF,TGTGCCAGCAGCTTAGAACGGACTAGCGGATACGAGCAGTACTTC
TRBJ2-2,once,TRBV2,TRBD2,CATGLAGLFF,TGTGCGACCGGACTAGCGGGCCTGTTTTTT
TRBJ2-3,once,TRBV24-1,TRBD2,CATGGLAGGTDTQYF,TGTGCCACCGGCGGACTAGCGGGAGGCACAGATACGCAGTATTTT
TRBJ1-2,NA,TRBV30,TRBD1,CAWSRTGSGYGYTF,TGTGCCTGGAGTCGGACAGGGAGCGGGTATGGCTACACCTTC
TRBJ2-2,NA,TRBV29-1,NA,CSVQRQINTGELFF,TGCAGCGTCCAACGACAGATAAACACCGGGGAGCTGTTTTTT
TRBJ1-5,NA,TRBV10-2,NA,CASREHQGINQPQHF,TGCGCCAGCAGGGAACACCAGGGGATAAATCAGCCCCAGCATTTT
TRBJ1-2,NA,TRBV28,NA,CASSPPGRGGTIGYTF,TGTGCCAGCAGTCCTCCGGGGCGGGGAGGAACTATCGGCTACACCTTC
TRBJ1-2,NA,TRBV5-4,NA,CASSLVHLQGNGYTF,TGTGCCAGCAGCTTGGTCCACTTACAGGGTAACGGCTACACCTTC
TRBJ2-5,NA,TRBV5-1,NA,CASSLEQGFQETQYF,TGCGCCAGCAGCTTGGAGCAGGGATTCCAAGAGACCCAGTACTTC
TRBJ1-1,NA,TRBV5-4,TRBD1,CASSFDRDTEAFF,TGTGCCAGCAGCTTCGACAGGGACACTGAAGCTTTCTTT
TRBJ1-4,NA,TRBV6-1,TRBD1,CASSEGTTGIGEKLFF,TGTGCCAGCAGTGAGGGTACGACAGGGATTGGTGAAAAACTGTTTTTT
TRBJ1-1,NA,TRBV19,NA,CASSILTSNTEAFF,TGTGCCAGTAGTATACTGACTTCAAACACTGAAGCTTTCTTT
TRBJ1-5,medium-sized,TRBV5-6,NA,CASSPNAGAKNQPQHF,TGTGCCAGCAGCCCGAACGCAGGGGCCAAGAATCAGCCCCAGCATTTT
TRBJ2-7,NA,TRBV6-5,NA,CASSPRANEQYF,TGTGCCAGCAGTCCCCGAGCAAACGAGCAGTACTTC
TRBJ2-2,NA,TRBV19,TRBD2,CASSNGRGAGELFF,TGTGCCAGTAGTAACGGGAGGGGGGCCGGGGAGCTGTTTTTT
TRBJ1-2,NA,TRBV5-5,NA,CASSLRAGLNYGYTF,TGTGCCAGCAGCCTGAGGGCAGGATTAAACTATGGCTACACCTTC
TRBJ1-6,few,TRBV6-5,NA,CASRRTENSPLHF,TGTGCCAGCAGACGGACAGAGAATTCACCCCTCCACTTT
TRBJ1-2,NA,TRBV19,NA,CASSSRREANYGYTF,TGTGCCAGTAGTAGCCGCCGTGAGGCTAACTATGGCTACACCTTC
TRBJ2-7,NA,TRBV12-5,TRBD2,CASGLGLTTGTSYEQYF,TGTGCTAGTGGTTTAGGGCTCACCACCGGGACTAGCTACGAGCAGTACTTC
TRBJ2-6,NA,TRBV6-1,NA,CASSERGFGGANVLTF,TGTGCCAGCAGTGAACGGGGATTCGGTGGGGCCAACGTCCTGACTTTC